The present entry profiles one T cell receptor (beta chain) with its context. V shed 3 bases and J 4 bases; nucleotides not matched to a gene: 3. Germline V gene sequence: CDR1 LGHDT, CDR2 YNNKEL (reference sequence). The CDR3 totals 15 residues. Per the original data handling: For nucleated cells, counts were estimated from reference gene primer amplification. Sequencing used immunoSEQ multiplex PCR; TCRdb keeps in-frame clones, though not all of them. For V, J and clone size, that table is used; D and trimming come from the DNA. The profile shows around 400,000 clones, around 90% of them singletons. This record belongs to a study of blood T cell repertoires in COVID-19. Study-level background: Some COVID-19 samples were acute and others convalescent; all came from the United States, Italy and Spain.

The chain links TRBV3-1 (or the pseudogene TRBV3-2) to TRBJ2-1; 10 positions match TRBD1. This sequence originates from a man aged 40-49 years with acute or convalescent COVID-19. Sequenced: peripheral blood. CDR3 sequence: CASSHGDRGYNEQFF. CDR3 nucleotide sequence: TGTGCCAGCAGCCATGGGGACAGGGGATACAATGAGCAGTTCTTC.